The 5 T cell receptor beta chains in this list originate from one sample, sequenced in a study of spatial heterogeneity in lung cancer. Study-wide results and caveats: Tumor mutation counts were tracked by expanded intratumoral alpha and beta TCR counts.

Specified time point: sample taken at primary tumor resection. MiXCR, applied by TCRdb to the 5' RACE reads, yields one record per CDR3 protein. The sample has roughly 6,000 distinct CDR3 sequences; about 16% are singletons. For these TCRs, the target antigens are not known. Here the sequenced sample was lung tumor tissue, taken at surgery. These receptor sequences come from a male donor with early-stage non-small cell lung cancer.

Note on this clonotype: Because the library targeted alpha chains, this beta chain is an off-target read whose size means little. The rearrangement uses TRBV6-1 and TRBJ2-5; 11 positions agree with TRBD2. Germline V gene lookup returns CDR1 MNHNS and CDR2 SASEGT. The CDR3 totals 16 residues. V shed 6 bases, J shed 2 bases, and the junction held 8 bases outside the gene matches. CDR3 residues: CASSLRLAGPQETQYF. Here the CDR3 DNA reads TGTGCCAGCAGCCTCCGACTAGCGGGGCCTCAAGAGACCCAGTACTTC.

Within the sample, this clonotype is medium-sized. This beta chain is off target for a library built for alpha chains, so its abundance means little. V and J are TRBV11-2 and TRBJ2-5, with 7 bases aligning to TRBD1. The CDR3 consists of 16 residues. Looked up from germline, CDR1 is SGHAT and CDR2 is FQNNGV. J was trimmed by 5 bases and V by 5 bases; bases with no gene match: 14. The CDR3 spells CASSQRGRRGQETQYF. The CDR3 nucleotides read TGTGCCAGCAGCCAGAGGGGGCGCAGGGGACAGGAGACCCAGTACTTC.

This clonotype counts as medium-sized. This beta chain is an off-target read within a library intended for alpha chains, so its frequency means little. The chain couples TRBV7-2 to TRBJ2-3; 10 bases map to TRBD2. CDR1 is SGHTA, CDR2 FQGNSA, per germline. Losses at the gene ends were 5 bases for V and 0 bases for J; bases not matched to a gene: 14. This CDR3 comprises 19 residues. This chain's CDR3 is CASSRDISSGRPSTDTQYF. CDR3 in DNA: TGTGCCAGCAGCCGAGATATATCTAGCGGGAGACCAAGCACAGATACGCAGTATTTT.

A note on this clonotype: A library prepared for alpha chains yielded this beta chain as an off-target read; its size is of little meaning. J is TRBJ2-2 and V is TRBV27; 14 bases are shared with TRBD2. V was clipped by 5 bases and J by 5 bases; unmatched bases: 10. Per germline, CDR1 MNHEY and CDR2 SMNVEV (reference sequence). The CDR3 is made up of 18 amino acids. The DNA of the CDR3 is TGTGCCAGCAGTCACTCCGGGACTAGCGGGAGTGGAACCGGGGAGCTGTTTTTT. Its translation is CASSHSGTSGSGTGELFF.

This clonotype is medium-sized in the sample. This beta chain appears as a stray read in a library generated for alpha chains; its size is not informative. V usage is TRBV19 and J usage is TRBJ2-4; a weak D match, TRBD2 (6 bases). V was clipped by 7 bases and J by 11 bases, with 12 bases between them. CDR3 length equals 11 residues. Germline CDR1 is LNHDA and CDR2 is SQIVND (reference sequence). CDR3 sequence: CASTTGEVQYF. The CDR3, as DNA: TGTGCCAGTACCACGGGGGAGGTTCAGTACTTC.